The rows below give T cell receptor beta chains drawn from one sample of a study of blood T cell repertoires in COVID-19. The method was immunoSEQ multiplex PCR; TCRdb's version includes in-frame clones alone and lacks a portion of them. Of roughly 250,000 clones listed, over 75% were seen once; the top ten hold about 4.3%. Material: PBMCs or T cells enriched from blood (not recorded which). These receptors all come from a woman between 25 and 40 years old who had recovered from COVID-19. Each CDR3 is given with its conserved first and last residue. The order of the fields is J gene, D gene, V gene, clone size, CDR3 protein, CDR3 DNA. D genes are given only for firm matches. The size field is filled for only some rows; it gives once, few, many or a size class.

TRBJ1-1,.,TRBV11-2,.,CASSRDRTEAFF,TGTGCCAGCAGCCGTGACAGGACTGAAGCTTTCTTT
TRBJ1-4,TRBD1,TRBV28,.,CASKEGGQGRKLFF,TGTGCCAGCAAAGAAGGGGGACAGGGCCGAAAACTGTTTTTT
TRBJ2-2,.,TRBV19,.,CASNPRADTGELFF,TGTGCCAGTAACCCCAGGGCGGACACCGGGGAGCTGTTTTTT
TRBJ1-1,.,TRBV9,.,CASSVAGVRETEAFF,TGTGCCAGCAGCGTAGCGGGGGTTCGGGAAACTGAAGCTTTCTTT
TRBJ2-7,TRBD2,TRBV6-5,.,CASSYGLGGTYEQYF,TGTGCCAGCAGTTATGGGCTGGGGGGGACCTACGAGCAGTACTTC
TRBJ1-5,.,TRBV24-1,.,CATSEVGSDQPQHF,TGTGCCACCAGTGAAGTAGGGAGTGATCAGCCCCAGCATTTT
TRBJ2-7,TRBD2,TRBV18,once,CASSPGLAGPYEQYF,TGTGCCAGCTCACCAGGACTAGCGGGTCCCTACGAGCAGTACTTC
TRBJ1-2,TRBD1,TRBV27,.,CASSRQGSNYGYTF,TGTGCCAGCAGTCGACAGGGCTCTAACTATGGCTACACCTTC
TRBJ1-6,TRBD1,TRBV6-4,once,CASSEGASSPLHF,TGTGCCAGCAGCGAGGGGGCAAGTTCACCCCTCCACTTT
TRBJ2-7,TRBD1,TRBV5-1,.,CASSEPGTGTYEQYF,TGCGCCAGCAGCGAACCCGGGACAGGGACCTACGAGCAGTACTTC